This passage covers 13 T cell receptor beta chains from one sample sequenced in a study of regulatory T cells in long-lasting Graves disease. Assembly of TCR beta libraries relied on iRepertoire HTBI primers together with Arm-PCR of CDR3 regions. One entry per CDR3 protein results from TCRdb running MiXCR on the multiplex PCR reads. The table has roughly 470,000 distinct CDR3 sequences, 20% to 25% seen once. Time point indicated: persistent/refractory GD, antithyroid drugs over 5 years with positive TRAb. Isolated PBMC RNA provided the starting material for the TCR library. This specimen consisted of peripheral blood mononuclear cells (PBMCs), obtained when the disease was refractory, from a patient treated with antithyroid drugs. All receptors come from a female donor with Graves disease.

CDR3 nucleotide sequence: TGTGCCAGCAGCTTTTCTACAGGGGCATATGGCTACACCTTC. Translated: CASSFSTGAYGYTF. This chain joins TRBV7-9 and TRBJ1-2, with TRBD1 identical over 7 bases. The CDR3 consists of 14 residues. Germline trimming cut 3 bases from V and 5 bases from J; bases unmatched to any gene: 6. Germline lookup yields CDR1 SEHNR and CDR2 FQNEAQ (reference sequence). The variable domain in full, completed from reference TRBV7-9 and TRBJ1-2, reads DTGVSQNPRHKITKRGQNVTFRCDPISEHNRLYWYRQTLGQGPEFLTYFQNEAQLEKSRLLSDRFSAERPKGSFSTLEIQRTEQGDSAMYLCASSFSTGAYGYTFGSGTRLTVV.

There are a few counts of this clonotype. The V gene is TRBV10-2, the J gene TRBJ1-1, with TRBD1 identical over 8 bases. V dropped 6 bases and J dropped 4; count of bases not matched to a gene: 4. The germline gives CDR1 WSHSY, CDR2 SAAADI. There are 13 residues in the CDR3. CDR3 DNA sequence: TGCGCCAGCAGCTCGACAGGGGTCACTGAAGCTTTCTTT. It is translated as CASSSTGVTEAFF.

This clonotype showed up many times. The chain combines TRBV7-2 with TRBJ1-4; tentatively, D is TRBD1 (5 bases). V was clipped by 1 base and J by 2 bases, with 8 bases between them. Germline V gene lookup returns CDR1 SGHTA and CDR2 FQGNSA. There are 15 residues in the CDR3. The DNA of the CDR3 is TGTGCCAGCAGCTTAGTTGGGGGGACTAATGAAAAACTGTTTTTT. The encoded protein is CASSLVGGTNEKLFF.

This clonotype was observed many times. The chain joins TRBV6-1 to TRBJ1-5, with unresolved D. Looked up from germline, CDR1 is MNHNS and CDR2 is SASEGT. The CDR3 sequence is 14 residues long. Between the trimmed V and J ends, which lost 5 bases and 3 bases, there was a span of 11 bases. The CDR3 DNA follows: TGTGCCAGCAGTACTAGGTCGTCCAATCAGCCCCAGCATTTT. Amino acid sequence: CASSTRSSNQPQHF.

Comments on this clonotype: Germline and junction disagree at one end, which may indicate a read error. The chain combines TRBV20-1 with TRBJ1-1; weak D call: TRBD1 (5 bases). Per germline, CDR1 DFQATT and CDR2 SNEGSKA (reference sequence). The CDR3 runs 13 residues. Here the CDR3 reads CGATREWNTEAFF. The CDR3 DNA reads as TGCGGTGCTACCAGGGAATGGAACACTGAAGCTTTCTTT.

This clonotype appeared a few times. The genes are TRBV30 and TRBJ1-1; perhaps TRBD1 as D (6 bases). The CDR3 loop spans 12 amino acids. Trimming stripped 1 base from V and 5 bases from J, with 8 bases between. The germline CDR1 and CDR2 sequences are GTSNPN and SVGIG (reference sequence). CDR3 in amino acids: CAWSDRATEAFF. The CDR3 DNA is TGTGCCTGGAGTGACAGGGCGACTGAAGCTTTCTTT.

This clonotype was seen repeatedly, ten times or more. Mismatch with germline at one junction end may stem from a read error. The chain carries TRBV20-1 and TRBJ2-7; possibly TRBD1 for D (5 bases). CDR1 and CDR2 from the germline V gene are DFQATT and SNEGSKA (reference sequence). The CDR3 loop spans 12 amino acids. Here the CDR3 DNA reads TGCAGTGCGAGAGAGCCTCAAAGGGGGCAGTACTTC. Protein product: CSAREPQRGQYF.

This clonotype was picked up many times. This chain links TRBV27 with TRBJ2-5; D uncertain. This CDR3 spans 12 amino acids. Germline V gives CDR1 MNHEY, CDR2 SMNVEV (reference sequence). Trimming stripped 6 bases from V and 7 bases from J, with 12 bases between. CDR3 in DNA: TGTGCCAGCAGACCCACCATTCTGACCCAGTACTTC. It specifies CASRPTILTQYF.

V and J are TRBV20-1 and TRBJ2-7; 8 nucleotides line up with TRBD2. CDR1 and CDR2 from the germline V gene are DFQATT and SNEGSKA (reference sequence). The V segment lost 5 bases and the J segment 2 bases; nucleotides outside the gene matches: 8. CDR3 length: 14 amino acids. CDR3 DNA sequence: TGCAGTGCTTGTAGAGCGGGAGCGGCCTACGAGCAGTACTTC. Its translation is CSACRAGAAYEQYF.

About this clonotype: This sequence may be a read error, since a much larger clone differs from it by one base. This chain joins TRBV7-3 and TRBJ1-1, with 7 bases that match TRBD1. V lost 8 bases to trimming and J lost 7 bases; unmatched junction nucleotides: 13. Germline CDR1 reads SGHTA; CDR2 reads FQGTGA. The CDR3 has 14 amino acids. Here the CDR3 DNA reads TGTGCCAGCGAGTGGCAAAGGGGGCATGGTGAAGCTTTCTTT. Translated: CASEWQRGHGEAFF.

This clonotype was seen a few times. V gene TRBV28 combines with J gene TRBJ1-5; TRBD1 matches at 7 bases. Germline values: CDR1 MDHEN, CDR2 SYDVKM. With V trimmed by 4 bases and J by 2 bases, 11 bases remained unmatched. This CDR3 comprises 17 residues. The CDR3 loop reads CASSSPGQRYGNQPQHF. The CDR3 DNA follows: TGTGCCAGCAGTTCCCCGGGACAGAGATACGGCAATCAGCCCCAGCATTTT.

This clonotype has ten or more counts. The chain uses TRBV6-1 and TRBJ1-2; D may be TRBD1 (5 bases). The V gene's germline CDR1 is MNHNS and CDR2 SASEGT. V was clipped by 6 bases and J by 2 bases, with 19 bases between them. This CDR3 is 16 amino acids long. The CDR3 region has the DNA TGTGCCAGCAGGGGGTCTACAGGAGGCCCCAACTATGGCTACACCTTC. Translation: CASRGSTGGPNYGYTF.

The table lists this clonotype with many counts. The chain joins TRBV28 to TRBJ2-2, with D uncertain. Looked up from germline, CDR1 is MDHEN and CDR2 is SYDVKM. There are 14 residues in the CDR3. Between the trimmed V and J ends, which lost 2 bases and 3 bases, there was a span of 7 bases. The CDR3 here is CASSLRDYTGELFF. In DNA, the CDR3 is TGTGCCAGCAGTTTAAGGGATTACACCGGGGAGCTGTTTTTT.